This TCR beta chain originates from a study of cytomegalovirus exposure and HLA in healthy donors. Regarding the study as a whole: A later analysis linked a missense DCLRE1C variant to TCR beta V- and J-gene trimming.

V lost 2 bases, J lost 5 bases, and 9 bases stayed unmatched. This CDR3 has 16 residues. The germline gives CDR1 LNHDA, CDR2 SQIVND (reference sequence). It was with 60 Vbeta and 13 Jbeta primers that the PCR ran. The table came from immunoSEQ multiplex PCR; TCRdb's copy has only in-frame clones and leaves some out. Here the sample spans 120,000 or so clones, approximately 80% being singletons. This clone was found a few times. Its matching antigen is unknown. What was sequenced was PBMCs. The receptor was isolated from a male donor in good health and CMV-seropositive. The genes are TRBV19 and TRBJ2-3; the match to TRBD1 covers 8 bases. CDR3 bases: TGTGCCAGTAGTATACCTGAGGGACAGGAGGGAGATACGCAGTATTTT. This sequence encodes CASSIPEGQEGDTQYF.